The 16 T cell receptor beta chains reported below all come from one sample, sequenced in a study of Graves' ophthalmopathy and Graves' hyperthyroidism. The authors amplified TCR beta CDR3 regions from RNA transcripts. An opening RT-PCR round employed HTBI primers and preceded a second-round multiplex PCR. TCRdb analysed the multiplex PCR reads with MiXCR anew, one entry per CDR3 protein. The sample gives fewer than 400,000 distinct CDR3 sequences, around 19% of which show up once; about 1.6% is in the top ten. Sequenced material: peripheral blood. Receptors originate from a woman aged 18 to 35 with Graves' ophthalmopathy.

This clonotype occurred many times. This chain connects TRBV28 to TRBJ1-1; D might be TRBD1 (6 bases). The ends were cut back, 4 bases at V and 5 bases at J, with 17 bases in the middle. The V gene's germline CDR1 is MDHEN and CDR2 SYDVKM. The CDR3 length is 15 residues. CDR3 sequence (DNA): TGTGCCAGCAGTTCCTCAGGGGTCTCGGGGACTGAAGCTTTCTTT. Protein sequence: CASSSSGVSGTEAFF.

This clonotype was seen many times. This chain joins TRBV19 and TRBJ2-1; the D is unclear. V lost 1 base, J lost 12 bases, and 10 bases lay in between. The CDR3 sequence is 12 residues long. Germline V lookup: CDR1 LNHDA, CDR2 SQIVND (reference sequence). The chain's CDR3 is CASSIVGSGQFF. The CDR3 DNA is TGTGCCAGTAGTATAGTCGGGTCGGGGCAGTTCTTC. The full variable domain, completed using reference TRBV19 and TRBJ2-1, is DGGITQSPKYLFRKEGQNVTLSCEQNLNHDAMYWYRQDPGQGLRLIYYSQIVNDFQKGDIAEGYSVSREKKESFPLTVTSAQKNPTAFYLCASSIVGSGQFFGPGTRLTVL.

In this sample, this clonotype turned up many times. The CDR3 region is CSASLAGTLFYEQYF. The CDR3 DNA reads as TGCAGTGCTTCCTTGGCCGGGACTCTCTTCTACGAGCAGTACTTC. The chain joins TRBV20-1 to TRBJ2-7, with a possible D match to TRBD2 (6 bases). The CDR3 consists of 15 residues. The germline gives CDR1 DFQATT, CDR2 SNEGSKA (reference sequence). Trimming left V 5 bases short and J 3 bases short, with 20 bases between.

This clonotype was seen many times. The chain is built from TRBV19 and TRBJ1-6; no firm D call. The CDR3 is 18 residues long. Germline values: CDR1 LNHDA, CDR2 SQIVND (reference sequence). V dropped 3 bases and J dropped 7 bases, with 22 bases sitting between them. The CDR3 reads CASSIPRKGLKENSPLHF. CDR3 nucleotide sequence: TGTGCCAGTAGTATCCCCCGTAAAGGACTGAAAGAGAATTCACCCCTCCACTTT.

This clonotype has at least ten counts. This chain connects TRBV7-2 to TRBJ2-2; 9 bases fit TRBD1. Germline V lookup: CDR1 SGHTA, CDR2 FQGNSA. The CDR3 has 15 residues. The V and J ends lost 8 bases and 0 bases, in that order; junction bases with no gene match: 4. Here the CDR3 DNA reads TGTGCCAGCGGTGGGACAGGGACGAACACCGGGGAGCTGTTTTTT. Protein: CASGGTGTNTGELFF.

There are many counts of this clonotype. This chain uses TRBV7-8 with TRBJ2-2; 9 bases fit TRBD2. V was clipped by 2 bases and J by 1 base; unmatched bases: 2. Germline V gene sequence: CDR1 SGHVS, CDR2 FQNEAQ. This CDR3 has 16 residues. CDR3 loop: CASSLPAGGNTGELFF. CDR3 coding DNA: TGTGCCAGCAGCTTACCAGCGGGGGGGAACACCGGGGAGCTGTTTTTT.

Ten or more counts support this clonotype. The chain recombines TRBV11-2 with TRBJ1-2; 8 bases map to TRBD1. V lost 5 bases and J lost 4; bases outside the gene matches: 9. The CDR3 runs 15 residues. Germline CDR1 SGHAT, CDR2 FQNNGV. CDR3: CASSHRDRPLYGYTF. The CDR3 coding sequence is TGTGCCAGCAGCCACCGGGACAGGCCGCTCTATGGCTACACCTTC.

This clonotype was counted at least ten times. The CDR3 reads CATSSPRDRAYEQYF. For the CDR3, the DNA is TGTGCCACCAGCAGCCCCCGTGACAGGGCCTACGAGCAGTACTTC. The chain combines TRBV15 with TRBJ2-7; 7 bases are a match to TRBD1. Germline V gene data show CDR1 as LNHNV and CDR2 as YYDKDF (reference sequence). This CDR3 spans 15 amino acids. Losses at the gene ends were 3 bases for V and 2 bases for J; bases not matched to a gene: 7. The variable domain in full, with the rest retrieved from reference TRBV15 and TRBJ2-7, is DAMVIQNPRYQVTQFGKPVTLSCSQTLNHNVMYWYQQKSSQAPKLLFHYYDKDFNNEADTPDNFQSRRPNTSFCFLDIRSPGLGDTAMYLCATSSPRDRAYEQYFGPGTRLTVT.

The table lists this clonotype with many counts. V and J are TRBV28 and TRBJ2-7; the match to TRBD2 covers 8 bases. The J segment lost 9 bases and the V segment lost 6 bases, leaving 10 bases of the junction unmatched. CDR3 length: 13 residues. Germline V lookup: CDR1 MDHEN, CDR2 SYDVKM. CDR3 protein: CASRRDTLAAQYF. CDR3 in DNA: TGTGCCAGCAGACGAGATACACTAGCGGCGCAGTACTTC.

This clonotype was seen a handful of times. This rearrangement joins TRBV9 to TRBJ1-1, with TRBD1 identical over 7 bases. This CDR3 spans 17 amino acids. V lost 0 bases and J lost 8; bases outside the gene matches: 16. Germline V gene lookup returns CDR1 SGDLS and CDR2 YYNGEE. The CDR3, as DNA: TGTGCCAGCAGCGTAGCAGGAGACAGGGTGGGGAGCGGGGAAGCTTTCTTT. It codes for CASSVAGDRVGSGEAFF.

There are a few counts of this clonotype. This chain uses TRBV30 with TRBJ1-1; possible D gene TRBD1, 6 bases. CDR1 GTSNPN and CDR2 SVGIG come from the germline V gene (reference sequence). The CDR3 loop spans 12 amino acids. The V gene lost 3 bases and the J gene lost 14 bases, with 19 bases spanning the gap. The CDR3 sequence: CAWRSGAGPSFF. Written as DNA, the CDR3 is TGTGCCTGGAGATCAGGGGCAGGGCCCTCCTTCTTT.

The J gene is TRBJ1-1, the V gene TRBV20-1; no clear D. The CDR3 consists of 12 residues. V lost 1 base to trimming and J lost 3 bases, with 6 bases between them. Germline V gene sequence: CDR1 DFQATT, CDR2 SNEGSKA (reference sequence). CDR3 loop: CSARVGDTEAFF. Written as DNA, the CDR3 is TGCAGTGCTAGAGTTGGGGACACTGAAGCTTTCTTT.

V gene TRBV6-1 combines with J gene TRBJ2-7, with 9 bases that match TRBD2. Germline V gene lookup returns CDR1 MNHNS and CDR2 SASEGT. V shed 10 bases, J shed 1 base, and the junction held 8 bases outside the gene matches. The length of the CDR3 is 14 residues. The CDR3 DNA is TGTGCCACCAATCCAAGCGGGAGGTCCTACGAGCAGTACTTC. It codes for CATNPSGRSYEQYF.

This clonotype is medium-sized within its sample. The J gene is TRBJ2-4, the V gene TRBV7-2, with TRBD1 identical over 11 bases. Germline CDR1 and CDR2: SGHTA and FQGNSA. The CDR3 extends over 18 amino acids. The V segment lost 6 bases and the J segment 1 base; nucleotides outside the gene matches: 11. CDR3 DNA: TGTGCCAGCAGTTCAACCGGGACAGGGGGGGTTGCCAAAAACATTCAGTACTTC. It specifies CASSSTGTGGVAKNIQYF.

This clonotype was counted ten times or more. This chain's CDR3 is CASSSVRVYGYTF. The DNA for the CDR3 is TGTGCCAGCAGTTCCGTTCGGGTCTATGGCTACACCTTC. The chain joins TRBV6-2 or TRBV6-3 to TRBJ1-2; D remains unclear. V was clipped by 4 bases and J by 4 bases, with 10 bases between them. Germline V gives CDR1 MNHEY, CDR2 SVGEGT. The length of the CDR3 is 13 residues.

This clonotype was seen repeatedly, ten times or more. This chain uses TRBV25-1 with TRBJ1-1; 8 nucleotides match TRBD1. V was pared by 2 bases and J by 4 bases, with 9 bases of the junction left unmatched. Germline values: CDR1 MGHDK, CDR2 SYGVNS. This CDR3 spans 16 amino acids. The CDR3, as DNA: TGTGCCAGCAGTGAAGGGGCAGGGGGCCGTAGCACTGAAGCTTTCTTT. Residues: CASSEGAGGRSTEAFF. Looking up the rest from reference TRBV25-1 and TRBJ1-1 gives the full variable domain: EADIYQTPRYLVIGTGKKITLECSQTMGHDKMYWYQQDPGMELHLIHYSYGVNSTEKGDLSSESTVSRIRTEHFPLTLESARPSHTSQYLCASSEGAGGRSTEAFFGQGTRLTVV.